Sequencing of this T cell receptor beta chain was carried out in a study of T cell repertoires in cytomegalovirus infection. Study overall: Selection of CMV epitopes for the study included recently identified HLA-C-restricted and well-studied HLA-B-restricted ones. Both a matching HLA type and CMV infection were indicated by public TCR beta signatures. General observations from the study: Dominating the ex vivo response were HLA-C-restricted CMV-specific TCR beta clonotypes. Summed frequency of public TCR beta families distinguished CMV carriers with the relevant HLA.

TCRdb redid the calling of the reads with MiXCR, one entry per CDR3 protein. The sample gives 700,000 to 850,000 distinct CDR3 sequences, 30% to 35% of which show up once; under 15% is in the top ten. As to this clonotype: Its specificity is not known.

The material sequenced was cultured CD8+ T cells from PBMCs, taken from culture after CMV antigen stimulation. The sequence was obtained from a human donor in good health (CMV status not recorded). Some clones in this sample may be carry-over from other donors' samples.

CDR3 DNA sequence: TGTGCCAGCAGCCGAGCCGCGAGCTACGAGCAGTACTTC. Its protein is CASSRAASYEQYF. The chain carries TRBV7-6 and TRBJ2-7, with no clear D. The CDR3 has 13 residues. Germline CDR1 is SGHVS and CDR2 is FNYEAQ. The V end lost 5 bases, the J end lost 3 bases, and 11 bases lay between the germline ends.